The clone carrying this T cell receptor (beta chain) has a count of ten or more. No antigen is known for it. CDR3 length: 13 amino acids. With 5 bases removed from V and 0 bases from J, the gap between germline ends came to 7 bases. CDR1 is SGHTA, CDR2 FQGTGA, per germline. The sample is drawn from a study of regulatory T cells in long-lasting Graves disease. The overall study: Persistent cases were those of Graves' disease that involved over 5 years of antithyroid drugs with positive TSH receptor antibodies. Whole-study findings and limits: There were preferences for TRBV28, TRBJ1-2 and TRBJ2-5 in persistent disease. With a small sample size, accuracy may have been reduced.

Time point: persistent/refractory GD, antithyroid drugs over 5 years with positive TRAb. PBMC-extracted RNA yielded the TCR library. Arm-PCR of CDR3 regions and iRepertoire HTBI primers were used to build TCR beta libraries. In TCRdb, the multiplex PCR reads were re-called with MiXCR into one record per CDR3 protein. The sample contains about 310,000 distinct CDR3 sequences, around 21% of which appear only once. The TCR sequence derives from a female donor with Graves disease. The input for sequencing was peripheral blood mononuclear cells (PBMCs), taken when the disease was refractory, from a patient treated with antithyroid drugs. The rearrangement links TRBV7-3 to TRBJ1-1; no clear D. This CDR3 reads CASSVTMNTEAFF. The CDR3 nucleotides read TGTGCCAGCAGCGTCACAATGAACACTGAAGCTTTCTTT. The full variable domain, completed using reference TRBV7-3 and TRBJ1-1, is GAGVSQTPSNKVTEKGKYVELRCDPISGHTALYWYRQSLGQGPEFLIYFQGTGAADDSGLPNDRFFAVRPEGSVSTLKIQRTERGDSAVYLCASSVTMNTEAFFGQGTRLTVV.